A single sample gave rise to the 19 T cell receptor beta chains below, sequenced in a study of T cells expressing NK-cell markers. TCRdb reanalyzed the 5' RACE reads, giving one entry per CDR3 protein sequence and no DNA. The sample shows some 390,000 distinct CDR3 sequences, and approximately 11% sits with its ten largest clones. Source material: blood T cells: a sorted CD56 or NKG2C T cell subset, CD4+ or CD8+ T cells, or bulk PBMC T cells (not recorded which). These receptors were taken from a woman between 45 and 65 years old in good health.

The V gene is TRBV7-8, the J gene TRBJ2-2; TCRdb's D call, TRBD2, is unchecked because there is no DNA. This CDR3 region has 15 residues. The germline V gene encodes CDR1 SGHVS and CDR2 FQNEAQ. The CDR3 region is CASSLVWARGRELFF.

V and J are TRBV12-3 or TRBV12-4 and TRBJ2-2; TCRdb proposes TRBD2, but this gene call is untestable without DNA. This CDR3 region has 19 residues. This chain's CDR3 is CASSPRSGLAGGLAGELFF.

V is TRBV20-1 and J is TRBJ1-4; TCRdb designates TRBD1, a call that cannot be tested without DNA. This CDR3 has 14 residues. Germline V CDR1 and CDR2: DFQATT, SNEGSKA (reference sequence). The CDR3: CSAPAKGAGEKLFF.

J is TRBJ2-3 and V is TRBV4-1; no DNA is available, so the TRBD1 call from TCRdb remains unchecked. The germline V gene has CDR1 MGHRA and CDR2 YSYEKL. CDR3 size: 17 residues. The CDR3 sequence: CASSQSPPGGTADTQYF.

This chain connects TRBV5-1 to TRBJ2-7; the D call from TCRdb, TRBD2, cannot be confirmed without DNA. The CDR3 length is 15 residues. Germline V CDR1 and CDR2: SGHRS, YFSETQ. CDR3 protein: CASSLEAGAGYEQYF.

J is TRBJ2-3 and V is TRBV5-5; without DNA, the TCRdb call of TRBD1 cannot be checked. CDR3 length: 16 residues. Germline V gene sequence: CDR1 SGHKS, CDR2 YYEKEE (reference sequence). This CDR3 reads CASSLLGTTNTDTQYF.

V gene TRBV12-3 or TRBV12-4 combines with J gene TRBJ2-1; TCRdb reports TRBD1, a call that lacks DNA to check it against. The CDR3 sequence is 12 residues long. Here the CDR3 reads CASSRRGNEQFF.

J is TRBJ1-1 and V is TRBV4-2; TCRdb reports TRBD1, a call that lacks DNA to check it against. Germline values: CDR1 LGHNA, CDR2 YNFKEQ. The CDR3 has 15 amino acids. CDR3 loop: CASSQDRTENTEAFF.

The genes are TRBV29-1 and TRBJ1-1. From germline, CDR1 is SQVTM and CDR2 ANQGSEA. This CDR3 region has 13 residues. The CDR3 loop is CSVDVGGFTEAFF.

V is TRBV25-1 and J is TRBJ1-1. There are 15 residues in the CDR3. Germline lookup yields CDR1 MGHDK and CDR2 SYGVNS. This CDR3 reads CASSDTGRRTAEAFF.

The chain recombines TRBV27 with TRBJ2-3; TCRdb indicates TRBD1, and absent DNA this call remains unverified. The CDR3 is made up of 15 amino acids. Germline V CDR1 and CDR2: MNHEY, SMNVEV (reference sequence). The CDR3 is CASRPDRVVTDTQYF.

V and J are TRBV20-1 and TRBJ2-1; TCRdb selects TRBD2, and the lack of DNA leaves this call unchecked. The germline V gene has CDR1 DFQATT and CDR2 SNEGSKA (reference sequence). The CDR3 is 14 amino acids. This chain's CDR3 is CSARLATRRGEQFF.

V usage is TRBV20-1 and J usage is TRBJ2-7; TCRdb gives TRBD2 as the D gene, but with no DNA this cannot be confirmed. The CDR3 totals 16 residues. Germline assignment: CDR1 DFQATT and CDR2 SNEGSKA (reference sequence). Here the CDR3 reads CSASEGRSSGPYEQYF.

This CDR3 is CASSSPVTSGRPDTQYF. The chain combines TRBV27 with TRBJ2-3; TCRdb returns TRBD2, unconfirmable since there is no DNA. Germline V gene sequence: CDR1 MNHEY, CDR2 SMNVEV (reference sequence). This CDR3 has 17 residues.

The chain recombines TRBV19 with TRBJ1-5; TCRdb lists TRBD1, though no DNA is available to test this call. This CDR3 comprises 16 residues. Looked up from germline, CDR1 is LNHDA and CDR2 is SQIVND (reference sequence). Here the CDR3 reads CASSGAGTVGGQPQHF.

This chain links TRBV3-1 with TRBJ2-2; the D gene TCRdb calls, TRBD1, cannot be checked with no DNA. The CDR3 sequence is 17 residues long. CDR1 and CDR2 (germline): LGHDT, YNNKEL (reference sequence). The chain's CDR3 is CASSQLRTAENTGELFF.

The V and J genes are TRBV18 and TRBJ2-1. Germline-derived CDR1 and CDR2 are KGHSH and LQKENI. The CDR3 has 16 residues. Here the CDR3 reads CASSPLMTSSYNEQFF.

The rearrangement uses TRBV12-3 or TRBV12-4 and TRBJ1-6. The CDR3 is 12 residues long. CDR3 protein: CASSSQNSPLHF.

V is TRBV15 and J is TRBJ2-3; TCRdb proposes TRBD1, but this gene call is untestable without DNA. Germline assignment: CDR1 LNHNV and CDR2 YYDKDF (reference sequence). The CDR3 covers 12 residues. Here the CDR3 reads CATSRDLGVGYF.